Following are 5 T cell receptor beta chains from one sample sequenced in a study of T cells in tuberculosis. Profiled with immunoSEQ multiplex PCR; TCRdb holds only in-frame clones, not every one. The sample lists about 30,000 clones, over 95% seen once, with over 2% in the top ten. The sample taken for sequencing was PBMCs. Receptors originate from a donor between 10 and 35 years old with latent tuberculosis or without tuberculosis infection.

CDR3 DNA sequence: TGTGCCAGCAGCGTAGGCAGCGGGAGGGCCTACGAGCAGTACTTC. It codes for CASSVGSGRAYEQYF. This sequence joins TRBV9 and TRBJ2-7; 10 nucleotides match TRBD2. This CDR3 contains 15 residues. The V and J ends lost 0 bases and 2 bases, in that order; junction bases with no gene match: 2. Germline CDR1 is SGDLS and CDR2 is YYNGEE.

This chain joins TRBV7-2 and TRBJ2-7; D might be TRBD2 (6 bases). The CDR3 consists of 15 residues. V was clipped by 2 bases and J by 2 bases, with 13 bases between them. CDR1 is SGHTA and CDR2 is FQGNSA in the germline V gene. The DNA for the CDR3 is TGTGCCAGCAGCTTATTGGCGGGGCCCCCCTACGAGCAGTACTTC. Its translation: CASSLLAGPPYEQYF.

This clone was detected a few times. The chain couples TRBV29-1 to TRBJ2-5; D gene uncertain. The germline gives CDR1 SQVTM, CDR2 ANQGSEA. The CDR3 covers 12 residues. The germline V and J ends were trimmed by 2 bases and 3 bases, with 7 bases remaining between them. CDR3 DNA: TGCAGCGTTGAAAGGCAGGAAGAGACCCAGTACTTC. As protein: CSVERQEETQYF.

The chain recombines TRBV5-6 with TRBJ1-3; D possibly corresponds to TRBD1 (5 bases). The CDR3 consists of 15 residues. V lost 5 bases to trimming and J lost 4 bases, with 16 bases between them. CDR1 SGHDT and CDR2 YYEEEE come from the germline V gene. In nucleotides, the CDR3 is TGTGCCAGCAGTCTGCTTGGGGCGCGCGGAAACACCATATATTTT. Protein sequence: CASSLLGARGNTIYF. Supplemented by reference TRBV5-6 and TRBJ1-3, the full variable domain reads DAGVTQSPTHLIKTRGQQVTLRCSPKSGHDTVSWYQQALGQGPQFIFQYYEEEERQRGNFPDRFSGHQFPNYSSELNVNALLLGDSALYLCASSLLGARGNTIYFGEGSWLTVV.

The rearrangement links TRBV18 to TRBJ1-1; D not certain. V was cut by 2 bases and J by 7 bases, with 17 bases left in between. This CDR3 comprises 15 residues. Germline CDR1 reads KGHSH; CDR2 reads LQKENI. DNA of the CDR3: TGTGCCAGCTCACCATCGGAAGTCCAACAGAATGAAGCTTTCTTT. This gives the protein CASSPSEVQQNEAFF.